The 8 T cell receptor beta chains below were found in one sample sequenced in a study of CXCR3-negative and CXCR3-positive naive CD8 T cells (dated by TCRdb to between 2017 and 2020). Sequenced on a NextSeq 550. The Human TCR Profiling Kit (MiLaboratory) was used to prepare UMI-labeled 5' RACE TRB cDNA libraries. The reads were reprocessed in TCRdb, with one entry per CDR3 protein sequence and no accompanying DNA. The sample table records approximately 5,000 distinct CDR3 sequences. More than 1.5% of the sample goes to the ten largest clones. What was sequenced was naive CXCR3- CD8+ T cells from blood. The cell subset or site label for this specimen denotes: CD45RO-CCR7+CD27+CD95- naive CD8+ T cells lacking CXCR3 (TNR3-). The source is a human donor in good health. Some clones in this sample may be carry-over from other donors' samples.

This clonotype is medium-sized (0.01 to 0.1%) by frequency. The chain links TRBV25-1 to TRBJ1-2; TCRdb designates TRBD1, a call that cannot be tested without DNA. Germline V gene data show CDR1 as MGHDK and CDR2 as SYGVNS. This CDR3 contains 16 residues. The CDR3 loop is CASRPPGQAINYGYTF.

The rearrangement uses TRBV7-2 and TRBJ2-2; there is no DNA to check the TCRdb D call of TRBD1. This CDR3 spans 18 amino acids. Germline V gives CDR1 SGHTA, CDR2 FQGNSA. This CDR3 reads CASSLIIRGQGNTGELFF.

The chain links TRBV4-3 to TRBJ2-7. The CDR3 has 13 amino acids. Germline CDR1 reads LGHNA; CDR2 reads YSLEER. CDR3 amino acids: CASSLNQGYEQYF.

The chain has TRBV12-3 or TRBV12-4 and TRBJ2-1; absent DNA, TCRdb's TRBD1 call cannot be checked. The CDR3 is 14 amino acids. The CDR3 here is CASTLGQTYNEQFF.

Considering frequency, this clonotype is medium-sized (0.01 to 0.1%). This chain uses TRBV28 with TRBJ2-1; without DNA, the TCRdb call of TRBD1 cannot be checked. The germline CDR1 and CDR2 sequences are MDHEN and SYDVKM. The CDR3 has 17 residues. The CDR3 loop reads CASRNDRRESLVDEQFF.

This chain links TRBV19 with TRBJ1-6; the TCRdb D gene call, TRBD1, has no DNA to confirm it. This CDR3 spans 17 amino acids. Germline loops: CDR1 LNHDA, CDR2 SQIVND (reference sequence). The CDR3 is CASSPRAGTEYNSPLHF. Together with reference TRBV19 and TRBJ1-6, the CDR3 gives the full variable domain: DGGITQSPKYLFRKEGQNVTLSCEQNLNHDAMYWYRQDPGQGLRLIYYSQIVNDFQKGDIAEGYSVSREKKESFPLTVTSAQKNPTAFYLCASSPRAGTEYNSPLHFGNGTRLTVT.

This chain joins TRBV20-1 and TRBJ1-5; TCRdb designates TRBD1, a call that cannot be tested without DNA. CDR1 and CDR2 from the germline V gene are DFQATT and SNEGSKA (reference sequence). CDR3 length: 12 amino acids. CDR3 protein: CSAREGGEPQHF.

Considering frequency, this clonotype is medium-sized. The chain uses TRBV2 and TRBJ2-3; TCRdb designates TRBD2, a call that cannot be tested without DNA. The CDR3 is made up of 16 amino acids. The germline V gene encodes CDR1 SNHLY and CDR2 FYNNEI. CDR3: CASSDTLPSADMAQYF. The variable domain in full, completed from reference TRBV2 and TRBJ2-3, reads EPEVTQTPSHQVTQMGQEVILRCVPISNHLYFYWYRQILGQKVEFLVSFYNNEISEKSEIFDDQFSVERPDGSNFTLKIRSTKLEDSAMYFCASSDTLPSADMAQYFGPGTRLTVL.